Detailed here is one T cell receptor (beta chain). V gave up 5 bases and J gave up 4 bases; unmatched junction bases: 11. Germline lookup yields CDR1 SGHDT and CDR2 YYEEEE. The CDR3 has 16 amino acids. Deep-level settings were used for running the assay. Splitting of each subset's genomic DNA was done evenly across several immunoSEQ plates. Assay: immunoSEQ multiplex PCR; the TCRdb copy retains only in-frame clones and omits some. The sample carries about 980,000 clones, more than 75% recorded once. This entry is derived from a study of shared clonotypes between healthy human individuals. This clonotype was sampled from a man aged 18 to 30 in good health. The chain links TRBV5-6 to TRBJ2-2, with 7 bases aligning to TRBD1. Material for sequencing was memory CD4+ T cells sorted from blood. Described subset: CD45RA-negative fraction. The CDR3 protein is CASRARDSFFTGELFF. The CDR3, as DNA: TGTGCCAGCAGAGCCCGGGACAGCTTTTTCACCGGGGAGCTGTTTTTT.